The sequence of this T cell receptor (beta chain) was determined in a study of yellow fever vaccine responses in identical twins. Via MiXCR, TCRdb re-called the RT-PCR reads, giving one row per CDR3 protein. The sample consists of approximately 1,200 distinct CDR3 sequences, over 75% of them appearing once. For this clonotype: The antigen is unknown.

General study findings and limits: Twins' vaccine T cell response reportedly gave the appearance of partial convergence and partial personalization.

The CDR3 totals 14 residues. CDR1 WNHNN and CDR2 SYGVQD come from the germline V gene (reference sequence). Trimming shortened V by 0 bases and J by 2 bases, and 7 bases separated the two germline ends. The starting material was T cells from blood (PBMCs), unsorted or a sorted subset (not recorded which), obtained before or after yellow fever vaccination (not recorded which). The gene calls are TRBV10-1 and TRBJ1-2; D unresolved. This clonotype was obtained from a female donor who received the yellow fever vaccine. This CDR3 reads CASSESLGNYGYTF. Written as DNA, the CDR3 is TGCGCCAGCAGTGAGTCGTTGGGGAACTATGGCTACACCTTC.